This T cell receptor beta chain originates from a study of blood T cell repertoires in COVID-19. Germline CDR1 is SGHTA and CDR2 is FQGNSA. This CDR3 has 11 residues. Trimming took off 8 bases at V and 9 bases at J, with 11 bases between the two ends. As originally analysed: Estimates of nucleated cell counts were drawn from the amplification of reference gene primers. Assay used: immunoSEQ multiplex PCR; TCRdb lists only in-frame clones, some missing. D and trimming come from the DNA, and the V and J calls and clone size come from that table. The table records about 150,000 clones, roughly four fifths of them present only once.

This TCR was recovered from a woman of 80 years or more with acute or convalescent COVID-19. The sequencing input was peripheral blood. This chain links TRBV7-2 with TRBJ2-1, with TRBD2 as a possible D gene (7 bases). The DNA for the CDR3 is TGTGCCAGCGGGGGGGCCGTTGAGCAGTTCTTC. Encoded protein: CASGGAVEQFF.